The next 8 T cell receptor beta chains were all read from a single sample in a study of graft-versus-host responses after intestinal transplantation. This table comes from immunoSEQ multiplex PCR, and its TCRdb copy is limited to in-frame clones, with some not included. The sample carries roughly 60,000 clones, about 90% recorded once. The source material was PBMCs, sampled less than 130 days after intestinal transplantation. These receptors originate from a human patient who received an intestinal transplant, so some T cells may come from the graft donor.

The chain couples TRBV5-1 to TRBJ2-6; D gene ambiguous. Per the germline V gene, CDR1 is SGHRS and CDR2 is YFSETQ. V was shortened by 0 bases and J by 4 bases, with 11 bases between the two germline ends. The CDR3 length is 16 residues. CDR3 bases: TGCGCCAGCAGCTTGGCAATCAGGCCCGGGGCCAACGTCCTGACTTTC. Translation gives CASSLAIRPGANVLTF.

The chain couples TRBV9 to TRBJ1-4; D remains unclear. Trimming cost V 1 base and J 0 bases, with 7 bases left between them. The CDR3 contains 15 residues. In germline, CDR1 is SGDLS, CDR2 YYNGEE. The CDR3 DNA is TGTGCCAGCAGCGTAAACGGTGCAACTAATGAAAAACTGTTTTTT. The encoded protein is CASSVNGATNEKLFF.

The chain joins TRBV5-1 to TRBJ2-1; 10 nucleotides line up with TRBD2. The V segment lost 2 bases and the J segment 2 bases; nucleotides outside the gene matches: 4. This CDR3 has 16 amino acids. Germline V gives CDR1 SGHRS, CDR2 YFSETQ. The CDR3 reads CASSFTGTSAYNEQFF. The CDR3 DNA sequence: TGCGCCAGCAGCTTTACCGGGACTAGCGCCTACAATGAGCAGTTCTTC.

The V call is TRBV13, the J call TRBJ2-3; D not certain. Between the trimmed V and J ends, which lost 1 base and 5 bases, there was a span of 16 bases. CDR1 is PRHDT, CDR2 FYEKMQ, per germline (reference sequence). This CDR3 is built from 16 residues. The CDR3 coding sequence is TGTGCCAGCAGCTTAGTCCCCCTCCCAGCCAGAGATACGCAGTATTTT. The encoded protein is CASSLVPLPARDTQYF.

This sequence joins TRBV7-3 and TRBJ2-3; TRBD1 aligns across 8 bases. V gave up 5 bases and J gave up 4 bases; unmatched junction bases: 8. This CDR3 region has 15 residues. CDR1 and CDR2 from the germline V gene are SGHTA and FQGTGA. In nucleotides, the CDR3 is TGTGCCAGCAGCCGGGCCGACAGGGGTTCAGATACGCAGTATTTT. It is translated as CASSRADRGSDTQYF.

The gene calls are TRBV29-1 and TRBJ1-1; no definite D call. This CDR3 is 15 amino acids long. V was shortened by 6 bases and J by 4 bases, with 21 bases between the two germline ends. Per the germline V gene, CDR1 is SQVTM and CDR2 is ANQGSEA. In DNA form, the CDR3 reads TGCAGCGTCGCCGCTCTCGGTGGGTCGAGCACTGAAGCTTTCTTT. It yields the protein CSVAALGGSSTEAFF. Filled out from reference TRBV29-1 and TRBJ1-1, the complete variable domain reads SAVISQKPSRDICQRGTSLTIQCQVDSQVTMMFWYRQQPGQSLTLIATANQGSEATYESGFVIDKFPISRPNLTFSTLTVSNMSPEDSSIYLCSVAALGGSSTEAFFGQGTRLTVV.

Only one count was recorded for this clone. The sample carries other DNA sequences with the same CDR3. CDR3 bases: TGCGCCAGCAGCCAAGTAGGCACAGATACGCAGTATTTT. This encodes CASSQVGTDTQYF. The chain recombines TRBV4-1 with TRBJ2-3, with unresolved D. Germline V CDR1 and CDR2: MGHRA, YSYEKL. This CDR3 spans 13 amino acids. The V end lost 1 base, the J end lost 1 base, and 3 bases lay between the germline ends.

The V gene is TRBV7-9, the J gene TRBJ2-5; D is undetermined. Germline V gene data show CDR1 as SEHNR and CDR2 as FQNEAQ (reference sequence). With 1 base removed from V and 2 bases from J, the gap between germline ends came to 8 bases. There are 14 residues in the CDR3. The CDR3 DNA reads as TGTGCCAGCAGCTTAGTCGCAGAACAAGAGACCCAGTACTTC. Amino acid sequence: CASSLVAEQETQYF.